The 23 T cell receptor beta chains below come from one sample, sequenced in a study of T cell responses to AZD1222 COVID-19 vaccine. Repertoires were generated with immunoSEQ multiplex PCR, while TCRdb's copy carries only in-frame clones and drops some. The sample records around 120,000 clones, approximately 82% being singletons. Specimen: peripheral blood, collected 28 days after the second AZD1222 dose. These receptors were taken from an adult who received the AZD1222 COVID-19 vaccine.

The chain has TRBV9 and TRBJ2-3, with a weak D call TRBD2 (6 bases). The CDR3 covers 15 residues. CDR1 and CDR2 (germline): SGDLS, YYNGEE. V lost 4 bases, J lost 0 bases, and 12 bases lay in between. CDR3 in DNA: TGTGCCAGCAGCCTCGGACTATTTAGCACAGATACGCAGTATTTT. It encodes CASSLGLFSTDTQYF.

V gene TRBV28 combines with J gene TRBJ1-4, with TRBD1 identical over 10 bases. J was trimmed by 8 bases and V by 7 bases; bases with no gene match: 10. Germline V gene lookup returns CDR1 MDHEN and CDR2 SYDVKM. This CDR3 comprises 15 residues. In DNA form, the CDR3 reads TGTGCCAGCACCCCCCAGGACAGGGGGGTCGAAAAACTGTTTTTT. Encoded protein: CASTPQDRGVEKLFF.

The chain is built from TRBV5-5 and TRBJ1-1; D not resolved. The CDR3 length is 17 residues. V dropped 0 bases and J dropped 0 bases, with 15 bases sitting between them. CDR1 is SGHKS and CDR2 is YYEKEE in the germline V gene (reference sequence). The CDR3 protein is CASSLGRTANMNTEAFF. The CDR3 nucleotides are TGTGCCAGCAGCTTGGGTCGGACGGCTAACATGAACACTGAAGCTTTCTTT.

This clone was recorded a few times. The J gene is TRBJ2-3, the V gene TRBV7-9; TRBD2 agrees at 10 bases. V shed 3 bases and J 2 bases; nucleotides not matched to a gene: 8. This CDR3 contains 17 residues. Per germline, CDR1 SEHNR and CDR2 FQNEAQ (reference sequence). CDR3 sequence (DNA): TGTGCCAGCAGCTTTCCCAAGACTAGCGGGTACACAGATACGCAGTATTTT. Its translation is CASSFPKTSGYTDTQYF.

J is TRBJ1-2 and V is TRBV19, with a weak D call TRBD1 (5 bases). This CDR3 spans 14 amino acids. With 1 base removed from V and 8 bases from J, the gap between germline ends came to 14 bases. CDR1 and CDR2 from the germline V gene are LNHDA and SQIVND (reference sequence). CDR3 in DNA: TGTGCCAGTAGTATAGGGGCAGGACACGCGGGCTACACCTTC. It encodes CASSIGAGHAGYTF.

This clone was seen a handful of times. The rearrangement joins TRBV7-9 to TRBJ1-5; 8 nucleotides line up with TRBD1. Germline CDR1 is SEHNR and CDR2 is FQNEAQ (reference sequence). The CDR3 has 16 amino acids. Losses at the gene ends were 0 bases for V and 5 bases for J; bases not matched to a gene: 6. The CDR3 DNA reads as TGTGCCAGCAGCTTAGCAAGGACAGGGAGAGATCAGCCCCAGCATTTT. It codes for CASSLARTGRDQPQHF.

The chain joins TRBV30 to TRBJ1-2; 8 positions agree with TRBD1. The germline V gene encodes CDR1 GTSNPN and CDR2 SVGIG (reference sequence). The CDR3 consists of 12 residues. Unmatched junction bases numbered 2, after V lost 4 bases and J lost 4 bases. CDR3 sequence reads: CAWKDRGYGYTF. CDR3 DNA: TGTGCCTGGAAAGACAGGGGCTATGGCTACACCTTC.

The rearrangement uses TRBV5-6 and TRBJ1-1; 7 bases fit TRBD1. Trimming cost V 4 bases and J 0 bases; bases outside gene matches: 6. Germline V CDR1 and CDR2: SGHDT, YYEEEE. This CDR3 is 15 amino acids long. The CDR3 spells CASSRGQIMNTEAFF. CDR3 DNA: TGTGCCAGCAGCCGGGGACAGATCATGAACACTGAAGCTTTCTTT.

The V gene is TRBV4-2, the J gene TRBJ1-2, with 11 nucleotides matching TRBD1. Germline assignment: CDR1 LGHNA and CDR2 YNFKEQ. J was trimmed by 4 bases and V by 4 bases; bases with no gene match: 5. The CDR3 length is 15 residues. Here the CDR3 reads CASSPGTGGSYGYTF. Written as DNA, the CDR3 is TGTGCCAGCAGCCCAGGGACAGGGGGGTCCTATGGCTACACCTTC.

The chain carries TRBV6-5 and TRBJ1-2, with 9 bases that match TRBD1. The length of the CDR3 is 13 residues. Unmatched junction bases numbered 4, after V lost 6 bases and J lost 5 bases. CDR1 MNHEY and CDR2 SVGAGI come from the germline V gene. The CDR3 DNA sequence: TGTGCCAGCAGCTGGACAGGGGAGTATGGCTACACCTTC. Its translation is CASSWTGEYGYTF.

V usage is TRBV30 and J usage is TRBJ1-5, with D maybe TRBD1 (5 bases). Germline-derived CDR1 and CDR2 are GTSNPN and SVGIG (reference sequence). The CDR3 loop spans 20 amino acids. V dropped 4 bases and J dropped 0 bases, with 28 bases sitting between them. The DNA for the CDR3 is TGTGCCTGGAAGATCCGCGACAGAACGCAAACCTGTAATAGCAATCAGCCCCAGCATTTT. It is translated as CAWKIRDRTQTCNSNQPQHF.

This chain joins TRBV7-2 and TRBJ2-1; possible D gene TRBD2, 7 bases. The CDR3 covers 15 residues. The ends were cut back, 3 bases at V and 2 bases at J, with 11 bases in the middle. Per germline, CDR1 SGHTA and CDR2 FQGNSA. The CDR3 loop reads CASSFEGGTYNEQFF. CDR3 nucleotide sequence: TGTGCCAGCAGCTTTGAGGGGGGGACCTACAATGAGCAGTTCTTC. Based on the CDR3 plus reference TRBV7-2 and TRBJ2-1, the full variable domain is GAGVSQSPSNKVTEKGKDVELRCDPISGHTALYWYRQSLGQGLEFLIYFQGNSAPDKSGLPSDRFSAERTGGSVSTLTIQRTQQEDSAVYLCASSFEGGTYNEQFFGPGTRLTVL.

The rearrangement uses TRBV9 and TRBJ2-1; perhaps TRBD1 as D (5 bases). Germline loops: CDR1 SGDLS, CDR2 YYNGEE. V lost 0 bases to trimming and J lost 5 bases, with 15 bases between them. The CDR3 covers 16 residues. CDR3 DNA sequence: TGTGCCAGCAGCGTAGGAAGACAGCTAACCGACAATGAGCAGTTCTTC. Protein sequence: CASSVGRQLTDNEQFF.

The V and J genes are TRBV6-5 and TRBJ1-4; tentatively, D is TRBD1 (5 bases). This CDR3 is built from 16 residues. Germline V CDR1 and CDR2: MNHEY, SVGAGI. The V end lost 2 bases, the J end lost 0 bases, and 10 bases lay between the germline ends. CDR3 sequence: CASSYQGSATNEKLFF. The CDR3 DNA is TGTGCCAGCAGTTACCAGGGATCGGCAACTAATGAAAAACTGTTTTTT.

This clone was observed a handful of times. J is TRBJ1-2 and V is TRBV11-2; D might be TRBD1 (6 bases). V lost 5 bases to trimming and J lost 1 base, with 8 bases between them. Germline lookup yields CDR1 SGHAT and CDR2 FQNNGV. CDR3 length: 13 amino acids. CDR3 nucleotides: TGTGCCAGCAGCGTACAGGGTAACTATGGCTACACCTTC. Translating gives CASSVQGNYGYTF.

This clone was counted a few times. The chain is built from TRBV9 and TRBJ1-1, with unresolved D. V gave up 1 base and J gave up 6 bases, with 16 bases separating them. The CDR3 is 15 residues long. CDR1 and CDR2 (germline): SGDLS, YYNGEE. CDR3 residues: CASSVSTTWGAEAFF. In DNA, the CDR3 is TGTGCCAGCAGCGTATCTACCACTTGGGGAGCTGAAGCTTTCTTT. The full variable domain, with the rest looked up from reference TRBV9 and TRBJ1-1, is DSGVTQTPKHLITATGQRVTLRCSPRSGDLSVYWYQQSLDQGLQFLIQYYNGEERAKGNILERFSAQQFPDLHSELNLSSLELGDSALYFCASSVSTTWGAEAFFGQGTRLTVV.

The chain has TRBV7-9 and TRBJ2-1, with TRBD1 matching 9 bases. J was trimmed by 1 base and V by 7 bases; bases with no gene match: 5. Looked up from germline, CDR1 is SEHNR and CDR2 is FQNEAQ (reference sequence). The CDR3 spans 15 residues. CDR3 sequence: CASMGGTGSYNEQFF. CDR3 DNA: TGTGCCAGCATGGGGGGGACAGGGTCCTACAATGAGCAGTTCTTC.

The chain joins TRBV3-1 (or the pseudogene TRBV3-2) to TRBJ1-2, with 9 bases lining up with TRBD1. J lost 5 bases, V lost 3 bases, and 4 bases had no gene match. Germline CDR1 and CDR2: LGHDT and YNNKEL (reference sequence). This CDR3 has 14 amino acids. CDR3 in amino acids: CASSQGTGIYGYTF. DNA of the CDR3: TGTGCCAGCAGCCAGGGGACAGGGATTTATGGCTACACCTTC.

This clone has just a few counts. The chain joins TRBV7-9 to TRBJ1-1; D is uncertain. Trimming pared 7 bases from V and 4 bases from J, leaving 13 bases between. Per the germline V gene, CDR1 is SEHNR and CDR2 is FQNEAQ (reference sequence). CDR3 size: 13 residues. The DNA of the CDR3 is TGTGCCAGCATCCCGCCCCAGGTCACTGAAGCTTTCTTT. As protein: CASIPPQVTEAFF.

The chain employs TRBV10-3 and TRBJ1-1; D unclear. The germline V and J ends were trimmed by 11 bases and 1 base, with 17 bases remaining between them. Germline V gene data show CDR1 as ENHRY and CDR2 as SYGVKD. The length of the CDR3 is 14 residues. CDR3 in DNA: TGTGCCTCGAAAAAGGAGGACTCGAACACTGAAGCTTTCTTT. Protein: CASKKEDSNTEAFF.

The chain is built from TRBV27 and TRBJ1-2; possibly TRBD1 for D (6 bases). Germline CDR1 MNHEY, CDR2 SMNVEV (reference sequence). This CDR3 spans 13 amino acids. V was pared by 5 bases and J by 7 bases, with 14 bases between. CDR3 in DNA: TGTGCCAGCAGTCCTGGGACAAGGGGTGGCTACACCTTC. Translation: CASSPGTRGGYTF.

The genes are TRBV28 and TRBJ1-2; D might be TRBD1 (6 bases). The CDR3 runs 14 residues. CDR1 is MDHEN, CDR2 SYDVKM, per germline. The V end was cut by 4 bases, the J end by 5 bases, with 14 bases between. CDR3 DNA sequence: TGTGCCAGCAGTTCCCAGGGGCTCCTTTATGGCTACACCTTC. This encodes CASSSQGLLYGYTF.

The CDR3 nucleotides read TGTGCCTGGTCCCTGGCCTTAGCTAACTATGGCTACACCTTC. This gives the protein CAWSLALANYGYTF. This chain connects TRBV30 to TRBJ1-2; D not resolved. CDR1 GTSNPN and CDR2 SVGIG come from the germline V gene (reference sequence). The ends were cut back, 5 bases at V and 0 bases at J, with 13 bases in the middle. CDR3 size: 14 residues. Supplemented by reference TRBV30 and TRBJ1-2, the full variable domain reads SQTIHQWPATLVQPVGSPLSLECTVEGTSNPNLYWYRQAAGRGLQLLFYSVGIGQISSEVPQNLSASRPQDRQFILSSKKLLLSDSGFYLCAWSLALANYGYTFGSGTRLTVV.